This T cell receptor (beta chain) appears in the sequencing data of a study of blood T cell repertoires in COVID-19 (TCRdb year 2020). For context, the study as a whole: Samples covering the acute and convalescent phases of COVID-19 were provided by collaborators in the United States, Italy and Spain. The material from the prospective study consisted of cDNA or gDNA derived from T cells, B-cell-depleted T cells, or PBMCs. Deeply sampled blood TCRbeta repertoires from subjects exposed to, actively infected with, or recovered from COVID-19 were included in the dataset. A freely available public database, intended as a resource for researchers studying the immune response to SARS-CoV-2, is where the repertoires were released. Samples were obtained from the ongoing ImmuneRACE study (first 160 participants) and from 1,200 or so subjects provided by 6 global collaborators. Sample metadata almost always included a de-identified subject ID, COVID-19 status, age in years and sex. Where HLA class I and class II types were available, the types were taken from metadata supplied by the sample provider, not from assay-based typing. Summary of the overall study and its limitations: The quantity of clinical and demographic metadata differed by source and by participant and was supplied without curation.

The CDR1 and CDR2 encoded by the germline V gene are MNHEY and SVGAGI. V is reduced by 8 bases and J by 3 bases, leaving a spacing of 13 bases between them. Taken from cysteine to phenylalanine, the CDR3 has 14 residues. Only CDR3 DNA is held: 42 bases, read in frame from base 1. The immunoSEQ Assay, a bias-controlled multiplex PCR, was used to amplify TCRbeta CDR3 regions from genomic DNA. The source study handled its data this way. The number of nucleated cells in each sample was estimated by amplification of reference gene primers within the assay. Sequence reads were collapsed and filtered to measure the absolute abundance of every unique TCRbeta CDR3 rearrangement. For each sample, productive Simpson clonality was calculated as the square root of Simpson's diversity index over productive rearrangements. TCRdb provides this immuneACCESS table in a form limited to in-frame rearrangements. Some clones are lacking; in checked studies, under half of them reflect an unresolved V gene, and why the rest are absent is not known. From that table come the V and J calls and clone size; the DNA was used to work out D and trimming. The sample data list about 350,000 clones, and under 95% of these were observed just once. Clones ranked in the top ten supply about 3.5% of the sample.

In the case of this clone: The specificity of this receptor is unknown. Per-base quality was not reported, and no clone a single base away is much larger than it.

A second Seattle source provided samples from volunteer blood donors who had recovered from COVID-19. Each collaborating institution followed its own protocols to collect whole blood in K2EDTA tubes. For TCRbeta analysis, collaborator samples were shipped as frozen whole blood, as isolated PBMCs, or as DNA extracted from either sample type. The sample consisted of peripheral blood. The V gene is TRBV6-5 and the J gene is TRBJ2-2; the D segment could be TRBD2, given 6 matching bases. The source is a woman younger than 30 who had recovered from COVID-19. The nucleotide sequence reads TGTGCCAGCCGGAGTTGGGGGGACACCGGGGAGCTGTTTTTT. This gives the protein CASRSWGDTGELFF.